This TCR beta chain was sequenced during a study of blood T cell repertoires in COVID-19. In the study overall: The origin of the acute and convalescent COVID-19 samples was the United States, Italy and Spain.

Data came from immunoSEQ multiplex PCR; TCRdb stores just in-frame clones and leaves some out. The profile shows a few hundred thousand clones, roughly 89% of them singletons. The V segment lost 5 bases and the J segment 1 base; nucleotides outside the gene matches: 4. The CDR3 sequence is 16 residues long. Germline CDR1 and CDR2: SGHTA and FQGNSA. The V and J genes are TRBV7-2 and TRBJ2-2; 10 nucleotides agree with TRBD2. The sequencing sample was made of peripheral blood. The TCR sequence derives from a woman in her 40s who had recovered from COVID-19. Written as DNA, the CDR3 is TGTGCCAGCAGCATAACTAGCGGGGAGAACACCGGGGAGCTGTTTTTT. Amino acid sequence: CASSITSGENTGELFF.